Here is one TCR beta chain with its context. The antigen is not known. Data came from immunoSEQ multiplex PCR; TCRdb stores just in-frame clones and leaves some out. Of about 110,000 clones in the sample, nearly 90% are singletons; the top ten hold about 3%. The sample belongs to a study of T cell responses to AZD1222 COVID-19 vaccine. Study-level findings and limits: A reported finding is that nearly half of spike-specific TCRs target unmutated variant regions. Donors were chiefly white British, with a greater number of females, and clonal diversity was perhaps underestimated.

Sequences were derived from peripheral blood, sampled on day 0 of AZD1222 vaccination. This sequence was found in an adult in good health.

The CDR3 sequence: CASSPQGGNTEAFF. The CDR3 nucleotides read TGTGCCAGCTCACCCCAGGGGGGGAACACTGAAGCTTTCTTT. The V call is TRBV18, the J call TRBJ1-1; 7 positions match TRBD1. Trimming removed 3 bases from V and 1 base from J; junction bases left unmatched: 2. The CDR3 has 14 amino acids. CDR1 is KGHSH and CDR2 is LQKENI in the germline V gene.